This T cell receptor (beta chain) was recovered during a study of blood T cell repertoires in COVID-19. As for the study in general: Sites across the United States, Italy and Spain contributed samples from acute and convalescent COVID-19.

Among Cohort 3 donors, those recovered had two negative PCRs, clearance, or symptom resolution. This table comes from immunoSEQ multiplex PCR, and its TCRdb copy is limited to in-frame clones, with some not included. The repertoire holds over 300,000 clones, with over 75% as singletons. CDR1 and CDR2 (germline): SGHAT, FQNNGV. The CDR3 runs 16 residues. V lost 5 bases and J 2 bases, leaving 16 bases between the germline ends. The source material was PBMCs or T cells enriched from blood (not recorded which). The source is a woman between 35 and 50 years old who had recovered from COVID-19. J is TRBJ1-5 and V is TRBV11-2; D not resolved. The CDR3 DNA is TGTGCCAGCAGCCCCCGCGCAGGCCCCGGCAATCAGCCCCAGCATTTT. Translating it yields CASSPRAGPGNQPQHF.